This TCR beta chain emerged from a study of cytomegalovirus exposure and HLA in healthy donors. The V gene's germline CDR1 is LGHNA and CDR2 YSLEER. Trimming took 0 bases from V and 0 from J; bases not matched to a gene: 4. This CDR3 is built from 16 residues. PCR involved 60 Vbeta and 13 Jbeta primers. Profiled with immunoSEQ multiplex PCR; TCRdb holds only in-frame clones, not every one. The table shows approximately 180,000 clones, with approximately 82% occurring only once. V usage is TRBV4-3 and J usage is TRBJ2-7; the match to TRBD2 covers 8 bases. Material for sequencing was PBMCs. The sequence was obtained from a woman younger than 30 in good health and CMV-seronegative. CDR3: CASSQDRSGSSYEQYF. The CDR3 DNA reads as TGCGCCAGCAGCCAAGATCGGAGCGGGAGCTCCTACGAGCAGTACTTC.